This T cell receptor (beta chain) was sequenced during a study of shared clonotypes between healthy human individuals. V was pared by 3 bases and J by 3 bases, with 18 bases between. This CDR3 is built from 16 residues. Germline-derived CDR1 and CDR2 are SNHLY and FYNNEI. Profiling relied on immunoSEQ multiplex PCR, and the TCRdb table lists in-frame clones only, not all of them. The data show some 660,000 clones, less than 80% seen once. For this clone: Its antigen is unknown.

Study-level results: Clonotype sharing levels among donors were expected to vary with sequencing depth.

Material: memory CD4+ T cells sorted from blood. Documented subset: CD45RA-negative fraction. J is TRBJ2-7 and V is TRBV2, with D tentatively TRBD1 (6 bases). The clonotype originates from a woman aged 30 to 39 in good health. The CDR3 DNA follows: TGTGCCAGCAGTGAGTACAGGGTAACTAGTGGCTACGAGCAGTACTTC. Translation: CASSEYRVTSGYEQYF.